The TCR beta chain described here comes from a study of T cells in localized non-small cell lung cancer. Overall study results and limits: Measurement of T cell clonality placed uninvolved adjacent lung highest, above the level in tumor.

About this clone: What it recognizes is unknown.

Produced via immunoSEQ multiplex PCR; TCRdb's table is partial and in-frame only. The sample yields some 27,000 clones, around 89% seen once. The CDR3 is made up of 18 amino acids. The germline V gene has CDR1 SGHDT and CDR2 YYEEEE. Trimming stripped 4 bases from V and 5 bases from J, with 24 bases between. The receptor was derived from a female donor aged 60 or older with stage III squamous cell lung carcinoma. The specimen comprised peripheral blood, sampled before any cancer treatment. The V call is TRBV5-6, the J call TRBJ2-2; D might be TRBD1 or TRBD2, each matching 6 bases. The CDR3 bases are TGTGCCAGCAGCCCAATGGTCGTATGGGGGGCAGGTACCGGGGAGCTGTTTTTT. Its protein product is CASSPMVVWGAGTGELFF.